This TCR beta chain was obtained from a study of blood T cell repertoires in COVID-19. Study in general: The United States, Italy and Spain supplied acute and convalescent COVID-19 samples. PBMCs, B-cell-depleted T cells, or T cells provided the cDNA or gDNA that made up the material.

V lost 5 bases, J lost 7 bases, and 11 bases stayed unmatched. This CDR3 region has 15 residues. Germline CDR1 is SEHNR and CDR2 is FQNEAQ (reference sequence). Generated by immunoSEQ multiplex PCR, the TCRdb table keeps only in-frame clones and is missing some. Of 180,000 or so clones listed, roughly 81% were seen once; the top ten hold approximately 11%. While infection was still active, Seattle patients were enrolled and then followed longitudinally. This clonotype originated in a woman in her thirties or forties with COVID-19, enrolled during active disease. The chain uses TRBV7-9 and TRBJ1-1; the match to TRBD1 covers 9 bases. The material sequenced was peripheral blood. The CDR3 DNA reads TGTGCCAGCAGCCTGACCGGGACAGGGAGAGTTGAAGCTTTCTTT. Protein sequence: CASSLTGTGRVEAFF.